The next 25 T cell receptor beta chains were all read from a single sample in a study of blood T cell repertoires in COVID-19. Profiling relied on immunoSEQ multiplex PCR, and the TCRdb table lists in-frame clones only, not all of them. Among 65,000 to 80,000 clones listed, roughly four fifths were seen once. The sequenced sample was peripheral blood. These receptors were obtained from a man aged 50 to 59 with acute or convalescent COVID-19.

The J gene is TRBJ2-1, the V gene TRBV6-6, with 13 bases matching TRBD2. V lost 6 bases and J lost 9; bases outside the gene matches: 8. The CDR3 covers 15 residues. CDR1 and CDR2 (germline): MNHNY, SVGAGI (reference sequence). CDR3 nucleotide sequence: TGTGCCAGCAGAGAGACTAGCGGGGGGTATATTGAGCAGTTCTTC. Its protein product is CASRETSGGYIEQFF.

V usage is TRBV7-6 and J usage is TRBJ2-7, with TRBD2 identical over 9 bases. This CDR3 is built from 16 residues. From germline, CDR1 is SGHVS and CDR2 FNYEAQ. V lost 1 base, J lost 1 base, and 5 bases stayed unmatched. The CDR3 reads CASSLETTSGSYEQYF. The DNA of the CDR3 is TGTGCCAGCAGCTTAGAAACCACTAGCGGGTCCTACGAGCAGTACTTC. The whole variable domain, filled in from reference TRBV7-6 and TRBJ2-7, reads GAGVSQSPRYKVTKRGQDVALRCDPISGHVSLYWYRQALGQGPEFLTYFNYEAQQDKSGLPNDRFSAERPEGSISTLTIQRTEQRDSAMYRCASSLETTSGSYEQYFGPGTRLTVT.

The chain has TRBV28 and TRBJ2-7, with TRBD1 as a possible D gene (5 bases). Germline loops: CDR1 MDHEN, CDR2 SYDVKM. This CDR3 spans 13 amino acids. Trimming pared 9 bases from V and 2 bases from J, leaving 14 bases between. The CDR3 loop is CASYGAGPYEQYF. CDR3 bases: TGTGCCAGTTATGGGGCCGGACCCTACGAGCAGTACTTC.

The rearrangement joins TRBV19 to TRBJ2-7; 12 nucleotides align to TRBD1. From germline, CDR1 is LNHDA and CDR2 SQIVND (reference sequence). This CDR3 region has 15 residues. The V segment lost 5 bases and the J segment 3 bases; nucleotides outside the gene matches: 5. CDR3 in amino acids: CASSLGTGGFYEQYF. Here the CDR3 DNA reads TGTGCCAGTAGTTTGGGGACAGGGGGCTTCTACGAGCAGTACTTC.

The rearrangement uses TRBV6-5 and TRBJ2-7; 10 bases agree with TRBD2. The germline V gene encodes CDR1 MNHEY and CDR2 SVGAGI. With V trimmed by 0 bases and J by 4 bases, 6 bases remained unmatched. CDR3 length equals 16 residues. Here the CDR3 reads CASSYSASGSGYEQYF. CDR3 coding DNA: TGTGCCAGCAGTTACTCGGCTAGCGGGAGCGGGTACGAGCAGTACTTC.

The chain has TRBV6-2 or TRBV6-3 and TRBJ1-5, with D uncertain. Germline CDR1 MNHEY, CDR2 SVGEGT. Trimming cost V 1 base and J 6 bases, with 16 bases left between them. CDR3 length equals 16 residues. The CDR3 DNA reads as TGTGCCAGCAGTTACTTTTCCGCCGGTCGGAGTCAGCCCCAGCATTTT. Translating gives CASSYFSAGRSQPQHF.

The chain links TRBV9 to TRBJ1-1; D remains unclear. The CDR3 runs to 13 residues. From germline, CDR1 is SGDLS and CDR2 YYNGEE. V lost 2 bases and J 2 bases, leaving 7 bases between the germline ends. The CDR3 protein is CASSVSVNTEAFF. CDR3 bases: TGTGCCAGCAGCGTCTCTGTTAACACTGAAGCTTTCTTT.

This clone was counted between two and nine times. The chain recombines TRBV28 with TRBJ1-1, with 7 nucleotides matching TRBD1. CDR1 is MDHEN, CDR2 SYDVKM, per germline. This CDR3 is built from 13 residues. V gave up 10 bases and J gave up 5 bases; unmatched junction bases: 10. For the CDR3, the DNA is TGTGCCACCGGTAGTGCGGGACAGACTGAAGCTTTCTTT. Translated, it gives CATGSAGQTEAFF. The variable domain in full, completed from reference TRBV28 and TRBJ1-1, reads DVKVTQSSRYLVKRTGEKVFLECVQDMDHENMFWYRQDPGLGLRLIYFSYDVKMKEKGDIPEGYSVSREKKERFSLILESASTNQTSMYLCATGSAGQTEAFFGQGTRLTVV.

J is TRBJ1-1 and V is TRBV24-1; TRBD1 agrees at 10 bases. The J segment lost 4 bases and the V segment lost 5 bases, leaving 18 bases of the junction unmatched. The V gene's germline CDR1 is KGHDR and CDR2 SFDVKD. The CDR3 spans 19 residues. CDR3 in DNA: TGTGCCACCAGTGCGACCCCGGGACAGGGGTCTGGGGGGAGCACTGAAGCTTTCTTT. Its translation: CATSATPGQGSGGSTEAFF.

The V and J genes are TRBV7-2 and TRBJ2-2, with 10 bases identical to TRBD2. Germline V gene lookup returns CDR1 SGHTA and CDR2 FQGNSA. CDR3 length: 17 amino acids. V gave up 2 bases and J gave up 5 bases; unmatched junction bases: 8. The CDR3 DNA follows: TGTGCCAGCAGCTTATTCCAGCGGGAGGGTTTAACCGGGGAGCTGTTTTTT. Its translation is CASSLFQREGLTGELFF.

This clone was counted between two and nine times. The chain is built from TRBV11-2 and TRBJ1-3; D remains unclear. The CDR3 runs to 13 residues. Germline-derived CDR1 and CDR2 are SGHAT and FQNNGV. The germline V and J ends were trimmed by 0 bases and 4 bases, with 4 bases remaining between them. CDR3 in DNA: TGTGCCAGCAGCTTAGATAGCGGAAACACCATATATTTT. The encoded protein is CASSLDSGNTIYF.

This clone was seen only a few times. V gene TRBV24-1 combines with J gene TRBJ2-3; the D gene is possibly TRBD1 (6 bases). CDR3 size: 16 residues. The V gene's germline CDR1 is KGHDR and CDR2 SFDVKD. The V end lost 3 bases, the J end lost 2 bases, and 14 bases lay between the germline ends. CDR3 DNA: TGTGCCACCAGTGATGGGGGACAAATCCACACAGATACGCAGTATTTT. Its protein is CATSDGGQIHTDTQYF.

This clone was seen only once. The J gene is TRBJ1-2, the V gene TRBV5-6; TRBD1 matches 7 bases. CDR1 and CDR2 from the germline V gene are SGHDT and YYEEEE. The J segment lost 6 bases and the V segment lost 1 base, leaving 3 bases of the junction unmatched. The CDR3 has 13 residues. The CDR3, as DNA: TGTGCCAGCAGCTTGATAACAGGGGATGGCTACACCTTC. The encoded protein is CASSLITGDGYTF.

The rearrangement uses TRBV9 and TRBJ2-2; 11 positions match TRBD2. The V segment lost 4 bases and the J segment 5 bases; nucleotides outside the gene matches: 13. Germline V gene sequence: CDR1 SGDLS, CDR2 YYNGEE. This CDR3 is 18 amino acids long. CDR3 in DNA: TGTGCCAGCAGCATCCCCACCGGGACTAGCGGACGGACCGGGGAGCTGTTTTTT. Amino acids: CASSIPTGTSGRTGELFF.

The chain employs TRBV19 and TRBJ1-5, with no clear D. V shed 8 bases and J shed 1 base, with 15 bases lying between them. Germline V gene lookup returns CDR1 LNHDA and CDR2 SQIVND (reference sequence). The CDR3 loop spans 15 amino acids. Here the CDR3 reads CASGEWGGSNQPQHF. The CDR3 DNA reads TGTGCCAGTGGGGAGTGGGGAGGAAGCAATCAGCCCCAGCATTTT.

This rearrangement joins TRBV2 to TRBJ1-2; D remains ambiguous. V lost 3 bases to trimming and J lost 3 bases, with 11 bases between them. The CDR3 sequence is 14 residues long. The germline V gene encodes CDR1 SNHLY and CDR2 FYNNEI. The CDR3: CASSEARSDYGYTF. In DNA form, the CDR3 reads TGTGCCAGCAGTGAGGCCAGGTCTGACTATGGCTACACCTTC.

V usage is TRBV2 and J usage is TRBJ2-3; D unclear. This CDR3 contains 14 residues. V lost 3 bases and J lost 0, with 7 bases in between. Germline CDR1 is SNHLY and CDR2 is FYNNEI. The CDR3 protein is CASSEVRSTDTQYF. CDR3 DNA: TGTGCCAGCAGTGAGGTCAGAAGCACAGATACGCAGTATTTT.

This clone was found once. J is TRBJ1-1 and V is TRBV7-9; possibly TRBD1 for D (6 bases). Germline values: CDR1 SEHNR, CDR2 FQNEAQ (reference sequence). This CDR3 comprises 14 residues. V was pared by 6 bases and J by 2 bases, with 13 bases between. The CDR3 spells CASRQQGYNTEAFF. The DNA of the CDR3 is TGTGCCAGCAGACAACAGGGCTATAACACTGAAGCTTTCTTT.

This chain uses TRBV7-2 with TRBJ2-7, with TRBD1 matching over 7 bases. V dropped 6 bases and J dropped 5; count of bases not matched to a gene: 10. Germline values: CDR1 SGHTA, CDR2 FQGNSA. The CDR3 spans 14 residues. CDR3 in amino acids: CASSIQRGPNEQYF. The DNA for the CDR3 is TGTGCCAGCAGTATCCAAAGGGGGCCCAACGAGCAGTACTTC. Supplemented by reference TRBV7-2 and TRBJ2-7, the full variable domain reads GAGVSQSPSNKVTEKGKDVELRCDPISGHTALYWYRQSLGQGLEFLIYFQGNSAPDKSGLPSDRFSAERTGGSVSTLTIQRTQQEDSAVYLCASSIQRGPNEQYFGPGTRLTVT.

This clone is a singleton in its sample. The chain combines TRBV5-4 with TRBJ1-1; perhaps TRBD1 as D (5 bases). Germline CDR1 reads SGHNT; CDR2 reads YYREEE (reference sequence). The CDR3 runs 14 residues. V was cut by 5 bases and J by 0 bases, with 11 bases left in between. The CDR3 DNA reads TGTGCCAGCAGACGGACACCGCTGAACACTGAAGCTTTCTTT. Its translation: CASRRTPLNTEAFF.

The rearrangement joins TRBV11-1 to TRBJ2-3; D is unresolved. V was trimmed by 7 bases and J by 1 base, leaving 9 bases between them. The CDR3 totals 13 residues. Germline assignment: CDR1 SGHAT and CDR2 FQDESV (reference sequence). This CDR3 is CASNLGGTDTQYF. The CDR3 region has the DNA TGTGCCAGCAATCTAGGCGGCACAGATACGCAGTATTTT.

The V and J genes are TRBV7-3 and TRBJ2-3, with 12 bases identical to TRBD2. CDR1 is SGHTA, CDR2 FQGTGA, per germline. J lost 10 bases, V lost 2 bases, and 4 bases had no gene match. The CDR3 extends over 14 amino acids. This CDR3 is CASSLSGTSGSQYF. CDR3 coding DNA: TGTGCCAGCAGCTTATCTGGGACTAGCGGGTCGCAGTATTTT.

The rearrangement uses TRBV5-8 and TRBJ1-5, with D possibly matching TRBD1 (6 bases). The V end was cut by 4 bases, the J end by 2 bases, with 13 bases between. This CDR3 is built from 15 residues. The germline V gene has CDR1 SGHTS and CDR2 YDEGEE. CDR3 DNA: TGTGCCAGCAGCCCGAAGGACAGTCGCAATCAGCCCCAGCATTTT. This encodes CASSPKDSRNQPQHF.

This sequence joins TRBV5-1 and TRBJ1-3; D ambiguous. The V end was cut by 5 bases, the J end by 0 bases, with 9 bases between. In germline, CDR1 is SGHRS, CDR2 YFSETQ. The CDR3 consists of 14 residues. CDR3 nucleotides: TGCGCCAGCAGTCCCGATAGCTCTGGAAACACCATATATTTT. This translates into CASSPDSSGNTIYF.

In the case of this clone: Additional DNA sequences in this sample encode the identical CDR3. The gene calls are TRBV11-2 and TRBJ1-1, with D maybe TRBD1 (5 bases). The CDR3 length is 12 residues. The V end lost 6 bases, the J end lost 1 base, and 6 bases lay between the germline ends. CDR1 is SGHAT and CDR2 is FQNNGV in the germline V gene. The DNA of the CDR3 is TGTGCCAGCAGTCAGGGGAACACTGAAGCTTTCTTT. This translates into CASSQGNTEAFF.